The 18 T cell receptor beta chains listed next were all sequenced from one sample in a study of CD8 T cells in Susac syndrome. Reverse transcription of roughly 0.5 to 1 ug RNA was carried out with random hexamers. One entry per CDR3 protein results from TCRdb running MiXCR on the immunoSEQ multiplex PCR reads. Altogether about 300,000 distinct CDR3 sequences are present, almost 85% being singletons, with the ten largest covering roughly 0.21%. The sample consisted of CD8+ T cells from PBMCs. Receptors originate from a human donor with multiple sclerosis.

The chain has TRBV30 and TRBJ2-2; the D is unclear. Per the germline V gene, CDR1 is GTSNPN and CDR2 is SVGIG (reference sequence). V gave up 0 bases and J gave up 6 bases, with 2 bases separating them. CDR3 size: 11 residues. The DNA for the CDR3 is TGTGCCTGGAGTGTACCCGGGGAGCTGTTTTTT. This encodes CAWSVPGELFF.

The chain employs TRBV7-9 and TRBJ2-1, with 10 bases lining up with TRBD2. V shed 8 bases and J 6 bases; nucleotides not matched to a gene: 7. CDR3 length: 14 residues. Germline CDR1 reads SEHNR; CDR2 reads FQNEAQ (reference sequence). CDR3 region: CASGLAELLNEQFF. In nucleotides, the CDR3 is TGTGCCAGCGGACTAGCGGAACTTCTCAATGAGCAGTTCTTC.

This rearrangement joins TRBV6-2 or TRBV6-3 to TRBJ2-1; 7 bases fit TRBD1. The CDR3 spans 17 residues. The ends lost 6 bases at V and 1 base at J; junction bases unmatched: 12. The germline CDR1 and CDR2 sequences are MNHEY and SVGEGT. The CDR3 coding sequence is TGTGCCAGCAGCCTTATCTCACAGGGGTTATCCTACAATGAGCAGTTCTTC. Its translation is CASSLISQGLSYNEQFF.

The CDR3 DNA is TGTGCCACCCAGCTTTTGGGGGCCGAAGCTTTCTTT. Translation: CATQLLGAEAFF. V and J are TRBV19 and TRBJ1-1; a weak D match, TRBD1 (6 bases). The CDR3 is 12 amino acids. Deletions cut 10 bases from V and 8 bases from J, with 17 bases between. The germline gives CDR1 LNHDA, CDR2 SQIVND (reference sequence).

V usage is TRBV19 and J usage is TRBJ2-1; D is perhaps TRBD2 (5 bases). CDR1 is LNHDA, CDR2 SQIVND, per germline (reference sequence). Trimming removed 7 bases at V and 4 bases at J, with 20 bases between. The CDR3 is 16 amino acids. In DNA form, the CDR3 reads TGTGCCAGTACCCCCTACCCAGGCCGCGGGTACAATGAGCAGTTCTTC. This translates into CASTPYPGRGYNEQFF.

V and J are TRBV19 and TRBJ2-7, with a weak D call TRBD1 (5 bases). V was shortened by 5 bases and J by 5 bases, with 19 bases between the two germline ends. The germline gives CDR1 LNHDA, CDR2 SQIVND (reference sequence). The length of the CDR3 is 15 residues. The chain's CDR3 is CASSLSEAGPNEQYF. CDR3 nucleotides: TGTGCCAGTAGTCTCTCAGAGGCAGGGCCCAACGAGCAGTACTTC.

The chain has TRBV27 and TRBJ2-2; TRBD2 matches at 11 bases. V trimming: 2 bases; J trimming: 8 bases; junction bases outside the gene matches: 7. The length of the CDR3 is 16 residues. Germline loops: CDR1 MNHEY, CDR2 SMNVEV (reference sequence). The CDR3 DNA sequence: TGTGCCAGCAGTTTAAGGGCTAGCGGGAGGAGGGGGGAGCTGTTTTTT. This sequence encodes CASSLRASGRRGELFF.

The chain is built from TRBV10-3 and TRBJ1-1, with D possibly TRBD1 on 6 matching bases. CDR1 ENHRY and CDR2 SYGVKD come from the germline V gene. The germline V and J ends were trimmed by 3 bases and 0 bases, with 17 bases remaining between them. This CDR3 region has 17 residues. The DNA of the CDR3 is TGTGCCATCAGTGAAGATTCCGGGGGGCCCCTGAACACTGAAGCTTTCTTT. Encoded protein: CAISEDSGGPLNTEAFF.

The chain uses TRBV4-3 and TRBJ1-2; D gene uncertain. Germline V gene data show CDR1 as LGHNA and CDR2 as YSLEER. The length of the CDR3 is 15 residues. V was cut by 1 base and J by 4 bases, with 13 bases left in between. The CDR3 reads CASSQGSGAAYGYTF. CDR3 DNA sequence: TGCGCCAGCAGCCAAGGTTCCGGTGCGGCCTATGGCTACACCTTC.

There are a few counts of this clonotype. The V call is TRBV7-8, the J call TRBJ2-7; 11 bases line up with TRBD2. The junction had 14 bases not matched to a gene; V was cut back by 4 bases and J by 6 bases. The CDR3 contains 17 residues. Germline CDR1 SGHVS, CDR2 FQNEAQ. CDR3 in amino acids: CASSWANSGRARGEQYF. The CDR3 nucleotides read TGTGCCAGCAGCTGGGCTAATAGCGGGAGGGCCCGGGGCGAGCAGTACTTC.

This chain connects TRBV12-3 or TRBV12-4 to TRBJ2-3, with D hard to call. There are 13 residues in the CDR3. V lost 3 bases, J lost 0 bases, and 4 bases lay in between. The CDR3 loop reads CASSFGSTDTQYF. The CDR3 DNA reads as TGTGCCAGCAGTTTTGGTAGCACAGATACGCAGTATTTT.

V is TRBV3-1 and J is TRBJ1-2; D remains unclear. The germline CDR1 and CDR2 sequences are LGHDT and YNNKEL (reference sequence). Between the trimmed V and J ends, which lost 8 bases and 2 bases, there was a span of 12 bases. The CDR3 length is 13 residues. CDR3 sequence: CASGWRENYGYTF. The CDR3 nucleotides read TGTGCCAGCGGTTGGAGGGAGAACTATGGCTACACCTTC.

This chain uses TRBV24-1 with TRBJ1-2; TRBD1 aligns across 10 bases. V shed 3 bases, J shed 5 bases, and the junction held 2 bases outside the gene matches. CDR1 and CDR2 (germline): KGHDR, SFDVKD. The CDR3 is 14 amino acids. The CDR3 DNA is TGTGCCACCAGTGATCCGGGACAGGGGTATGGCTACACCTTC. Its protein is CATSDPGQGYGYTF.

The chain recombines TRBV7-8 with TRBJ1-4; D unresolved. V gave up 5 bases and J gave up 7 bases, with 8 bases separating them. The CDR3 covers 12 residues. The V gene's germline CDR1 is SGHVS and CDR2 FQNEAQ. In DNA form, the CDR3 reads TGTGCCAGCAGCCGAGTGGGTGAAAAACTGTTTTTT. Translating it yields CASSRVGEKLFF.

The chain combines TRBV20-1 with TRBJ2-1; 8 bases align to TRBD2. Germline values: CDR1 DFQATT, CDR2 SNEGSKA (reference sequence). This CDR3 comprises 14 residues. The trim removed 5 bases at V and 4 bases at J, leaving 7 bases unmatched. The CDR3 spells CSAFTSGQYNEQFF. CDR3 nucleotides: TGCAGTGCTTTTACTAGCGGCCAGTACAATGAGCAGTTCTTC.

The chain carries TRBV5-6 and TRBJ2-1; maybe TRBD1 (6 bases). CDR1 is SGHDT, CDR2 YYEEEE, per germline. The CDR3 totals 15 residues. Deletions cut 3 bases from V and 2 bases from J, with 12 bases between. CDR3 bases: TGTGCCAGCAGCTCCGGGACAACGGCCTACAATGAGCAGTTCTTC. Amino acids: CASSSGTTAYNEQFF.

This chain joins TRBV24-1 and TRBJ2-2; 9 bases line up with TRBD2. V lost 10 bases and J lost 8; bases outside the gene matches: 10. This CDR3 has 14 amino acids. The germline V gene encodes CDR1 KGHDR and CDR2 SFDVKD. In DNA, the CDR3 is TGTGCCACGGGAGGGACTAGCTTTTCAGGGGAGCTGTTTTTT. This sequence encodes CATGGTSFSGELFF.

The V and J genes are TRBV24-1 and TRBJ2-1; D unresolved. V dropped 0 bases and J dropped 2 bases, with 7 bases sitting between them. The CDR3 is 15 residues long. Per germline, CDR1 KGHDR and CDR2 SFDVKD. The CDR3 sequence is CATSDLAEPYNEQFF. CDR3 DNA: TGTGCCACCAGTGATTTGGCAGAGCCCTACAATGAGCAGTTCTTC.